The 30 T cell receptor beta chains below all came from one sample that was sequenced in a study of blood T cell repertoires in COVID-19. Sequencing was performed with immunoSEQ multiplex PCR; in TCRdb, only in-frame clones are kept and a portion is missing. Of around 49,000 clones detected, approximately 88% appear once; the ten largest clones hold around 2.2%. The sample comprised peripheral blood. These receptors originate from a human donor in a cohort sampled during active COVID-19.

CDR3 sequence (DNA): TGTGCCAGCAGAAAGAGACAGGGGGGGACTGAAGCTTTCTTT. It yields the protein CASRKRQGGTEAFF. The chain uses TRBV27 and TRBJ1-1; 9 positions agree with TRBD1. Germline V gene lookup returns CDR1 MNHEY and CDR2 SMNVEV (reference sequence). CDR3 length equals 14 residues. J gave up 5 bases and V 6 bases, and 7 bases lay outside the gene matches.

This chain uses TRBV28 with TRBJ1-4; 7 bases map to TRBD1. The junction had 8 bases not matched to a gene; V was cut back by 5 bases and J by 5 bases. Germline V gene lookup returns CDR1 MDHEN and CDR2 SYDVKM. This CDR3 contains 15 residues. CDR3 nucleotide sequence: TGTGCCAGCAGTCCCCCGGGACAGTTAAATGAAAAACTGTTTTTT. Translating it yields CASSPPGQLNEKLFF.

This clone was seen once. This rearrangement joins TRBV19 to TRBJ1-4; D is uncertain. Trimming cost V 3 bases and J 4 bases, with 9 bases left between them. This CDR3 is built from 14 residues. Germline CDR1 is LNHDA and CDR2 is SQIVND (reference sequence). CDR3 sequence reads: CASSIVHGNEKLFF. In DNA form, the CDR3 reads TGTGCCAGTAGTATTGTACATGGTAATGAAAAACTGTTTTTT.

CDR3 sequence (DNA): TGCGCCAGCAGCTTGTTCGGGAGCGGGGGCTACGAGCAGTACTTC. Its translation is CASSLFGSGGYEQYF. The V call is TRBV5-1, the J call TRBJ2-7; 8 bases line up with TRBD2. Trimming took 1 base from V and 3 from J; bases not matched to a gene: 6. The length of the CDR3 is 15 residues. CDR1 is SGHRS, CDR2 YFSETQ, per germline.

The rearrangement uses TRBV29-1 and TRBJ2-7, with D possibly matching TRBD2 (6 bases). CDR3 length: 14 amino acids. Germline values: CDR1 SQVTM, CDR2 ANQGSEA. V was pared by 6 bases and J by 3 bases, with 18 bases between. This chain's CDR3 is CSVWGSSGGYEQYF. DNA of the CDR3: TGCAGCGTATGGGGTAGTAGCGGAGGCTACGAGCAGTACTTC.

CDR3 loop: CASSYSLAYYEQYF. The CDR3, as DNA: TGTGCCAGCAGTTACTCGCTAGCCTACTACGAGCAGTACTTC. The J gene is TRBJ2-7, the V gene TRBV6-5; a possible D gene is TRBD2 (5 bases). This CDR3 region has 14 residues. Trimming took 0 bases from V and 3 from J, leaving 9 bases between them. CDR1 is MNHEY, CDR2 SVGAGI, per germline.

For the CDR3, the DNA is TGTGCCAGCAGCCACCTCCTCTTTGGGGGGGACGAGCAGTACTTC. Its translation: CASSHLLFGGDEQYF. This chain links TRBV11-2 with TRBJ2-7, with TRBD2 identical over 7 bases. Germline V gives CDR1 SGHAT, CDR2 FQNNGV. The CDR3 consists of 15 residues. With V trimmed by 5 bases and J by 5 bases, 12 bases remained unmatched.

The genes are TRBV6-5 and TRBJ1-5, with 7 positions matching TRBD1. The CDR3 runs to 15 residues. Losses at the gene ends were 6 bases for V and 2 bases for J; bases not matched to a gene: 7. CDR1 and CDR2 from the germline V gene are MNHEY and SVGAGI. CDR3 loop: CASRPGGSGNQPQHF. The CDR3 bases are TGTGCCAGCAGACCAGGGGGATCTGGCAATCAGCCCCAGCATTTT.

The V gene is TRBV28, the J gene TRBJ2-7, with 10 bases aligning to TRBD1. This CDR3 comprises 15 residues. V trimming: 3 bases; J trimming: 7 bases; junction bases outside the gene matches: 9. Germline V CDR1 and CDR2: MDHEN, SYDVKM. CDR3 loop: CASSFYGTGDGEQYF. DNA of the CDR3: TGTGCCAGCAGTTTTTACGGGACAGGGGACGGGGAGCAGTACTTC.

The rearrangement links TRBV27 to TRBJ2-2, with a possible D match to TRBD2 (6 bases). Deletions cut 5 bases from V and 5 bases from J, with 6 bases between. Germline V gene data show CDR1 as MNHEY and CDR2 as SMNVEV (reference sequence). CDR3 length equals 12 residues. The CDR3 region is CASSRGTGELFF. The CDR3 nucleotides are TGTGCCAGCAGTCGGGGGACCGGGGAGCTGTTTTTT.

The rearrangement links TRBV5-8 to TRBJ1-3; D perhaps matches TRBD1 (6 bases). This CDR3 has 15 residues. Germline CDR1 and CDR2: SGHTS and YDEGEE. The V gene lost 4 bases and the J gene lost 0 bases, with 11 bases spanning the gap. The CDR3 reads CASSQDSHSGNTIYF. The CDR3 DNA reads as TGTGCCAGCAGCCAGGACAGCCACTCTGGAAACACCATATATTTT. The entire variable domain, with the rest obtained from reference TRBV5-8 and TRBJ1-3, is as follows: EAGVTQSPTHLIKTRGQQATLRCSPISGHTSVYWYQQALGLGLQFLLWYDEGEERNRGNFPPRFSGRQFPNYSSELNVNALELEDSALYLCASSQDSHSGNTIYFGEGSWLTVV.

The CDR3 sequence is CASSSRLAGGLSYNEQFF. CDR3 nucleotides: TGTGCCAGCAGCTCGAGACTAGCGGGGGGCCTCTCCTACAATGAGCAGTTCTTC. The V and J genes are TRBV5-6 and TRBJ2-1; 13 nucleotides line up with TRBD2. Germline CDR1 SGHDT, CDR2 YYEEEE. With 3 bases clipped from V and 0 bases from J, the junction kept 6 bases outside the gene matches. This CDR3 has 18 amino acids.

CDR3 sequence reads: CASSSPDRGYQETQYF. In DNA, the CDR3 is TGTGCCAGCAGTTCACCCGACAGGGGTTACCAAGAGACCCAGTACTTC. The chain combines TRBV28 with TRBJ2-5; TRBD1 matches 8 bases. The CDR3 has 16 residues. Germline CDR1 is MDHEN and CDR2 is SYDVKM. The V segment lost 4 bases and the J segment 0 bases; nucleotides outside the gene matches: 7.

This chain links TRBV6-2 or TRBV6-3 with TRBJ2-7; maybe TRBD1 (6 bases). CDR1 and CDR2 from the germline V gene are MNHEY and SVGEGT. V was shortened by 3 bases and J by 0 bases, with 15 bases between the two germline ends. The CDR3 consists of 16 residues. The CDR3 DNA reads as TGTGCCAGCAGTTATGCACAGGGCCTCTTCTCCTACGAGCAGTACTTC. It specifies CASSYAQGLFSYEQYF.

The gene calls are TRBV6-6 and TRBJ2-7, with TRBD1 matching 7 bases. V gave up 4 bases and J gave up 0 bases; unmatched junction bases: 3. Germline V lookup: CDR1 MNHNY, CDR2 SVGAGI (reference sequence). The CDR3 has 14 amino acids. CDR3 in amino acids: CASSSRDSSYEQYF. DNA for the CDR3: TGTGCCAGCAGTTCCCGGGACAGCTCCTACGAGCAGTACTTC.

This chain uses TRBV6-5 with TRBJ1-1, with 7 bases that match TRBD1. The CDR3 loop spans 15 amino acids. From germline, CDR1 is MNHEY and CDR2 SVGAGI. Trimming at V came to 2 bases and at J to 4 bases, leaving 7 bases not matched to a gene. Here the CDR3 DNA reads TGTGCCAGCAGTTACAGCGCCTCAGGGGGCACTGAAGCTTTCTTT. It is translated as CASSYSASGGTEAFF.

V is TRBV7-9 and J is TRBJ2-1; the match to TRBD2 covers 7 bases. Trimming took 0 bases from V and 6 from J; bases not matched to a gene: 5. Looked up from germline, CDR1 is SEHNR and CDR2 is FQNEAQ (reference sequence). The CDR3 runs 15 residues. In nucleotides, the CDR3 is TGTGCCAGCAGCTTAGCGGGCGGGAGTGGCAATGAGCAGTTCTTC. This gives the protein CASSLAGGSGNEQFF. Full variable domain (remainder filled in from reference TRBV7-9 and TRBJ2-1): DTGVSQNPRHKITKRGQNVTFRCDPISEHNRLYWYRQTLGQGPEFLTYFQNEAQLEKSRLLSDRFSAERPKGSFSTLEIQRTEQGDSAMYLCASSLAGGSGNEQFFGPGTRLTVL.

The genes are TRBV29-1 and TRBJ2-1; 13 bases align to TRBD2. Germline V gene data show CDR1 as SQVTM and CDR2 as ANQGSEA. V trimming: 3 bases; J trimming: 1 base; junction bases outside the gene matches: 6. The CDR3 is 17 residues long. CDR3 residues: CSVDGLAGVESYNEQFF. The CDR3 DNA reads as TGCAGCGTTGATGGACTAGCGGGAGTTGAATCCTACAATGAGCAGTTCTTC.

The chain is built from TRBV20-1 and TRBJ1-4; D call uncertain. Germline V lookup: CDR1 DFQATT, CDR2 SNEGSKA (reference sequence). The CDR3 is 11 residues long. Deletions cut 2 bases from V and 6 bases from J, with 4 bases between. The CDR3 loop is CSARRDEKLFF. The CDR3 DNA reads as TGCAGTGCTAGACGAGATGAAAAACTGTTTTTT.

The chain couples TRBV4-3 to TRBJ2-2; TRBD1 aligns across 10 bases. Germline loops: CDR1 LGHNA, CDR2 YSLEER. The CDR3 is made up of 17 amino acids. V lost 3 bases and J lost 3; bases outside the gene matches: 7. CDR3 loop: CASSQPPGQGYTGELFF. For the CDR3, the DNA is TGCGCCAGCAGCCAGCCACCGGGACAGGGGTACACCGGGGAGCTGTTTTTT.

The chain employs TRBV6-5 and TRBJ1-2; 7 bases fit TRBD1. The V gene's germline CDR1 is MNHEY and CDR2 SVGAGI. The junction had 8 bases not matched to a gene; V was cut back by 6 bases and J by 1 base. The CDR3 is 15 amino acids. CDR3 sequence (DNA): TGTGCCAGCAGCTGGGACAGCGGACGTAACTATGGCTACACCTTC. The encoded protein is CASSWDSGRNYGYTF.

This CDR3 reads CASSQVIVFPGQNTEAFF. CDR3 nucleotides: TGCGCCAGCAGCCAAGTTATTGTTTTTCCGGGTCAGAACACTGAAGCTTTCTTT. V usage is TRBV4-1 and J usage is TRBJ1-1; D is undetermined. This CDR3 has 18 amino acids. The germline CDR1 and CDR2 sequences are MGHRA and YSYEKL. V lost 1 base, J lost 1 base, and 19 bases lay in between.

This rearrangement joins TRBV5-4 to TRBJ1-6; 7 bases line up with TRBD1. The germline V gene encodes CDR1 SGHNT and CDR2 YYREEE (reference sequence). Germline trimming cut 4 bases from V and 3 bases from J; bases unmatched to any gene: 4. CDR3 length equals 15 residues. The CDR3 is CASSRTGVYNSPLHF. The CDR3 nucleotides are TGTGCCAGCAGCCGTACAGGGGTCTATAATTCACCCCTCCACTTT.

The chain combines TRBV9 with TRBJ2-5, with TRBD2 matching over 7 bases. CDR3 length equals 14 residues. Germline assignment: CDR1 SGDLS and CDR2 YYNGEE. CDR3 residues: CVRVRAGVPETQYF. CDR3 DNA: TGTGTCAGAGTGCGGGCGGGAGTGCCAGAGACCCAGTACTTC.

The CDR3 coding sequence is TGTGCCAGCAGCCCCAGGGGGACGGATTTACCCCTCCACTTT. As protein: CASSPRGTDLPLHF. The rearrangement links TRBV9 to TRBJ1-6, with 7 nucleotides matching TRBD1. V trimming: 4 bases; J trimming: 12 bases; junction bases outside the gene matches: 10. Germline loops: CDR1 SGDLS, CDR2 YYNGEE. The CDR3 is made up of 14 amino acids.

CDR3 region: CASSVERGGRGPNTGELFF. The CDR3 DNA sequence: TGTGCCAGCAGCGTAGAGAGAGGGGGCCGGGGGCCAAACACCGGGGAGCTGTTTTTT. J is TRBJ2-2 and V is TRBV9; TRBD1 is a possible D gene (7 bases). V was clipped by 0 bases and J by 2 bases, with 20 bases between them. The CDR3 has 19 amino acids. Germline V gene data show CDR1 as SGDLS and CDR2 as YYNGEE.

The chain employs TRBV7-9 and TRBJ2-5; 7 bases align to TRBD2. The germline gives CDR1 SEHNR, CDR2 FQNEAQ (reference sequence). Germline trimming cut 1 base from V and 5 bases from J; bases unmatched to any gene: 10. The CDR3 contains 16 residues. The CDR3 sequence is CASSLDVGGVWETQYF. DNA for the CDR3: TGTGCCAGCAGCTTAGACGTGGGAGGGGTTTGGGAGACCCAGTACTTC.

The gene calls are TRBV5-1 and TRBJ2-1; TRBD2 matches at 7 bases. Trimming cost V 0 bases and J 0 bases; bases outside gene matches: 3. CDR1 is SGHRS and CDR2 is YFSETQ in the germline V gene. This CDR3 spans 16 amino acids. The CDR3: CASSLDGTNSYNEQFF. The CDR3 DNA reads as TGCGCCAGCAGCTTGGATGGGACTAACTCCTACAATGAGCAGTTCTTC.

The genes are TRBV28 and TRBJ2-2; D perhaps matches TRBD2 (7 bases). The CDR3 runs to 15 residues. Trimming took off 6 bases at V and 6 bases at J, with 17 bases between the two ends. The germline gives CDR1 MDHEN, CDR2 SYDVKM. DNA of the CDR3: TGTGCCAGCAGACTGGGAGGGGGGATTGCCGGGGAGCTGTTTTTT. This translates into CASRLGGGIAGELFF. Drawing the rest from reference TRBV28 and TRBJ2-2, the complete variable domain is DVKVTQSSRYLVKRTGEKVFLECVQDMDHENMFWYRQDPGLGLRLIYFSYDVKMKEKGDIPEGYSVSREKKERFSLILESASTNQTSMYLCASRLGGGIAGELFFGEGSRLTVL.

V is TRBV6-1 and J is TRBJ2-7, with 8 bases fitting TRBD1. V dropped 1 base and J dropped 0; count of bases not matched to a gene: 5. The CDR3 consists of 16 residues. From germline, CDR1 is MNHNS and CDR2 SASEGT. CDR3 residues: CASSEVSGQVSYEQYF. CDR3 nucleotides: TGTGCCAGCAGTGAAGTCTCGGGACAGGTCTCCTACGAGCAGTACTTC.